This T cell receptor (beta chain) was captured in a study of blood T cell repertoires in COVID-19. Measured with immunoSEQ multiplex PCR; TCRdb has only the in-frame clones, and not every one. Among fewer than 85,000 clones listed, approximately 89% were seen once. The germline V gene has CDR1 SGHAT and CDR2 FQNNGV. CDR3 length: 15 amino acids. Trimming took 4 bases from V and 4 from J, leaving 16 bases between them. The chain uses TRBV11-2 and TRBJ1-1; D unresolved. The origin of this receptor is a human donor in a cohort sampled during active COVID-19. The material sequenced was peripheral blood. CDR3 protein: CASSSRALAGTEAFF. The CDR3 DNA reads TGTGCCAGCAGCTCGAGGGCGTTGGCAGGCACTGAAGCTTTCTTT.